The 8 T cell receptor beta chains listed next were all sequenced from one sample in a study of cytomegalovirus exposure and HLA in healthy donors. Primers: 60 Vbeta forward and 13 Jbeta reverse. Profiled with immunoSEQ multiplex PCR; TCRdb holds only in-frame clones, not every one. The table includes 150,000 to 200,000 clones, about four fifths detected once. Input material: PBMCs. Receptors originate from a woman in her fifties or sixties in good health and CMV-seropositive.

This chain uses TRBV18 with TRBJ2-3; D ambiguous. Germline V gives CDR1 KGHSH, CDR2 LQKENI. Trimming cost V 6 bases and J 1 base, with 11 bases left between them. The CDR3 spans 14 residues. CDR3 nucleotide sequence: TGTGCCAGCTCGCTGGCTAGAGGCACAGATACGCAGTATTTT. It yields the protein CASSLARGTDTQYF.

The rearrangement links TRBV7-8 to TRBJ2-5, with D maybe TRBD1 (6 bases). The CDR3 covers 14 residues. Germline V gene sequence: CDR1 SGHVS, CDR2 FQNEAQ. Deletions cut 6 bases from V and 4 bases from J, with 15 bases between. This CDR3 is CASSPSGGAETQYF. In DNA form, the CDR3 reads TGTGCCAGCAGTCCTAGTGGGGGCGCAGAGACCCAGTACTTC.

The chain joins TRBV7-9 to TRBJ2-5; 7 nucleotides match TRBD2. The J call may be incorrect, as the DNA end agrees better with TRBJ2-7. The CDR3 contains 14 residues. Per the germline V gene, CDR1 is SEHNR and CDR2 is FQNEAQ (reference sequence). CDR3 DNA: TGTGCCGGCGTCGTCGGGGGGTACTCCTACGAGCAGTACTTC. It specifies CAGVVGGYSYEQYF.

The chain combines TRBV10-3 with TRBJ2-3, with TRBD1 identical over 9 bases. Germline CDR1 ENHRY, CDR2 SYGVKD. V shed 10 bases and J 4 bases; nucleotides not matched to a gene: 6. The CDR3 totals 13 residues. CDR3 loop: CATRDRVADTQYF. The CDR3 DNA follows: TGTGCCACTCGGGACAGGGTGGCAGATACGCAGTATTTT.

This clone was picked up one time. V is TRBV19 and J is TRBJ2-5; tentatively, D is TRBD2 (5 bases). The CDR3 contains 13 residues. Germline CDR1 and CDR2: LNHDA and SQIVND (reference sequence). Deletions cut 5 bases from V and 1 base from J, with 8 bases between. The DNA of the CDR3 is TGTGCCAGTAGTCGGGATTTCCAAGAGACCCAGTACTTC. Encoded protein: CASSRDFQETQYF.

This sequence joins TRBV5-1 and TRBJ2-7, with a possible D match to TRBD1 (5 bases). Trimming took 5 bases from V and 2 from J, leaving 14 bases between them. This CDR3 is built from 14 residues. The germline V gene has CDR1 SGHRS and CDR2 YFSETQ. In DNA form, the CDR3 reads TGCGCCAGCAGGACAAGCCAGGGAACCTACGAGCAGTACTTC. This sequence encodes CASRTSQGTYEQYF.

V is TRBV5-5 and J is TRBJ1-2, with unresolved D. The CDR3 covers 13 residues. V shed 2 bases and J shed 13 bases, with 18 bases lying between them. Germline CDR1 and CDR2: SGHKS and YYEKEE (reference sequence). CDR3 in DNA: TGTGCCAGCAGCTTCAAAGACGGACTGGCCGCCACCTTC. This sequence encodes CASSFKDGLAATF.

This sequence joins TRBV6-6 and TRBJ2-1; the D is unclear. Trimming removed 7 bases at V and 11 bases at J, with 15 bases between. Germline V CDR1 and CDR2: MNHNY, SVGAGI (reference sequence). CDR3 length: 12 residues. The CDR3 DNA sequence: TGTGCCAGCACCGACGAGAGGAGACAGCAGTTCTTC. Translation: CASTDERRQQFF.